These T cell receptor beta chains were read from a single sample in a study of tumor and adjacent non-tumor tissue in lung cancer. One entry per CDR3 protein results from TCRdb running MiXCR on the multiplex PCR reads. The data contain 50,000 or so distinct CDR3 sequences, just under 75% of them singletons. Sequencing input: distant non-tumor lung tissue. These receptors all come from a woman aged 55-70 years with non-small cell lung cancer. CDR3s include the opening cysteine and the closing phenylalanine or tryptophan. A D gene is named only where the DNA matches it firmly. The size field is filled for only some rows; it gives once, few, many or a size class.

>TRBV29-1|TRBD1|NA|TRBJ1-2
TGCAGCCTTCGTCGGACAGGGACGGAAGGCTACACCTTC
CSLRRTGTEGYTF
>TRBV4-1|NA|NA|TRBJ2-5
TGCGCCAGCAGACAAGATGTGGGGCCCCAAGAGTTCCAGTACTTC
CASRQDVGPQEFQYF
>TRBV4-2|NA|NA|TRBJ2-7
TGTGCCAGCAGCCAAACAACAGAAATCTACGAGCATTACTTC
CASSQTTEIYEHYF
>TRBV19|NA|few|TRBJ1-2
TGTGCCAGTAGTATAGATCAACAGGCTAACTATGGCTACACCTTC
CASSIDQQANYGYTF
>TRBV20-1|TRBD1|many|TRBJ1-2
TGCAGTGCTAGGCCCCCGGGACAGGGCTATGGCTACACCTTC
CSARPPGQGYGYTF
>TRBV6-5|TRBD1|NA|TRBJ2-7
TGTGCCAGCAGCCTCCTCGGGTTTAGGACAGGCGGTTACGAGCAGTACTTC
CASSLLGFRTGGYEQYF
>TRBV29-1|TRBD1|NA|TRBJ2-5
TGCAGTGCTGAAGGGGCCCGGGACAGCGAGCAAGAGACCCAGTACTTC
CSAEGARDSEQETQYF
>TRBV6-2/TRBV6-3|TRBD2|medium-sized|TRBJ2-7
TGTGCCAGCAGCACCCTAGCGGGTCGTTCCTACGAGCAGTACTTC
CASSTLAGRSYEQYF
>TRBV11-1|NA|NA|TRBJ2-5
TGTGCCAGCAGAGTGACGACCAGGGGAGAGACCCAGTACTTC
CASRVTTRGETQYF
>TRBV24-1|NA|NA|TRBJ2-3
TGTGCCACCAGTGATTCGAGGACGGGAGATACGCAGTATTTT
CATSDSRTGDTQYF
>TRBV6-2/TRBV6-3|NA|once|TRBJ2-2
TGTGCCAGCAGCTTCTCCGCAAACACCGGGGAGCGGTTTTTT
CASSFSANTGERFF
>TRBV6-2/TRBV6-3|NA|NA|TRBJ2-7
TGTGCCAACAGTTCGTTCCTGGACAGCTCCTACGAGCAGTATTTC
CANSSFLDSSYEQYF
>TRBV7-9|NA|many|TRBJ1-3
TGTGCCAGCAGCTTACGGGGAAACACCATATATTTT
CASSLRGNTIYF
>TRBV12-3/TRBV12-4|NA|NA|TRBJ2-6
TGCGCGAGCAGTGGCGGGCGAGTCTTCGGGGCCAACGTCCTGACTTTC
CASSGGRVFGANVLTF
>TRBV24-1|NA|few|TRBJ2-5
TGTGCCACCAGTGATTTGAGGGTAGGCGAGACCCAGTACTTC
CATSDLRVGETQYF
>TRBV6-5|NA|NA|TRBJ2-7
TGTGTCAGCAGTTACGAGTACTACGAGCAGTACTTC
CVSSYEYYEQYF
>TRBV5-6|NA|once|TRBJ1-1
TGTGCCAGCAGGACTAGGACAGACAACACTGAAGCTTTCTTT
CASRTRTDNTEAFF
>TRBV6-5|TRBD1|NA|TRBJ2-5
TGTGCCAGCAGTAGGACAGGGAGTCAAAAGACCCGGTACTTC
CASSRTGSQKTRYF
>TRBV6-1|NA|NA|TRBJ2-3
TGTGCCAGCAGTGAAAATCCCCCCGGACAAAAGACAGATATGCAGTATTTT
CASSENPPGQKTDMQYF
>TRBV11-2|NA|NA|TRBJ1-1
TGTGCCAGCAGCTTAGATCAGTCCCTGAACACCGGAGCTTTCTTT
CASSLDQSLNTGAFF
>TRBV5-4|NA|NA|TRBJ2-2
TGTGCCAGCGGCCTACAAAATAGGAGCGGGGAGCTGTTTTTT
CASGLQNRSGELFF
>TRBV4-3|TRBD2|NA|TRBJ2-3
TGCGCCAGCAGCCCGAATACTGGGAGGGGAACCACAGATACGCAGTATTTT
CASSPNTGRGTTDTQYF
>TRBV6-6|TRBD1|once|TRBJ1-5
TGTGCCAGCAGTGGTCCGGGACAGGGGAGTCGGCCCCAGCACTTT
CASSGPGQGSRPQHF
>TRBV5-4|TRBD2|NA|TRBJ2-5
TGTCCCAGCAGCACGGCGCCACTAGCGGGGGGGTTGGAGACCCAGTACTTC
CPSSTAPLAGGLETQYF
>TRBV28|TRBD1|many|TRBJ1-5
TGTGCCATCACCTCCCCCGGACAGGGGTACAATCAGCCCCAGCATTTT
CAITSPGQGYNQPQHF
>TRBV12-3/TRBV12-4|TRBD1|NA|TRBJ2-3
TGTGCCAGCGGAGAGGACAGGGCTAATAGCAATCAGCCCCAGTATTTT
CASGEDRANSNQPQYF
>TRBV29-1|TRBD1|NA|TRBJ2-3
TGCAGTCTCCGGGACAGGTATGCACCGAGTACGCAGTATTTT
CSLRDRYAPSTQYF
>TRBV12-3/TRBV12-4|TRBD1|many|TRBJ1-3
TGTGCCAGCAGGGCCGGGACAGGGCCGTACATATATTTT
CASRAGTGPYIYF
>TRBV7-6|NA|NA|TRBJ2-2
TGTGCCAGCAGCTTAATAAGCGCGGGAGGGGAGCTGTTTTTT
CASSLISAGGELFF
>TRBV18|TRBD1|few|TRBJ1-1
TGTGCCAGCTCACCGGGAAGACAGGGACTAACTGAAGCTTTCTTT
CASSPGRQGLTEAFF
>TRBV29-1|TRBD1|NA|TRBJ1-4
TGCAGCGTTCAGGGGGCTTCGGCTGAAAAATTGTTTTTT
CSVQGASAEKLFF
>TRBV6-2/TRBV6-3|NA|NA|TRBJ1-1
TGTGCCAGCACCACCGAGTGGGTGAATACTGAAGCTTTCTTT
CASTTEWVNTEAFF
>TRBV11-2|NA|NA|TRBJ1-2
TGTGCCAGCAGCCTCGGCGGGACGGGAAGGGGCTACACCTTC
CASSLGGTGRGYTF
>TRBV11-2|NA|NA|TRBJ2-7
TGTGCCAGCAGCTTACCAACAGGGCGCTACGAACAGTGCTTC
CASSLPTGRYEQCF
>TRBV29-1|NA|NA|TRBJ2-3
TGCAACGTTAGGGGATTCGACACAGATACGCAGTATTTT
CNVRGFDTDTQYF
>TRBV11-2|NA|NA|TRBJ1-1
TGTGCCAGCAGGGGACTAGAAAGAAGAACTGAAGCTTTCTTT
CASRGLERRTEAFF
>TRBV6-5|NA|NA|TRBJ1-1
TGTGTCAGCACTTCCGGGACAGAAGCTTTCTTT
CVSTSGTEAFF
>TRBV4-3|TRBD1|many|TRBJ2-6
TGCGCCAGCAGCCTTGTTGGGACAGAGACCTCTGGGGCCAACGTCCTGACTTTC
CASSLVGTETSGANVLTF
>TRBV29-1|NA|many|TRBJ1-6
TGCAGCGTTGCTGCAGGGATGGATTCACCCCTCCACTTT
CSVAAGMDSPLHF
>TRBV12-3/TRBV12-4|TRBD1|NA|TRBJ2-3
TGTGCCAGCAGTTTAACCGGGACAGGGGCGACAGGTATGCAGTATTTT
CASSLTGTGATGMQYF
>TRBV11-3|NA|once|TRBJ2-7
TGTGCCAGCAACTTAGGGAATCGACAGTACTTC
CASNLGNRQYF
>TRBV6-2/TRBV6-3|NA|NA|TRBJ2-1
TGTGCCAGCAGTTACGATGATAGGGCAGTCAATGAGCAGTTATTC
CASSYDDRAVNEQLF
>TRBV4-3|NA|NA|TRBJ2-3
TGCGCCAGCAGCCTAGAGGTGGGGAGGCTGGGTACGCAGTATTTT
CASSLEVGRLGTQYF
>TRBV12-3/TRBV12-4|NA|NA|TRBJ2-1
TGTACCAGCAGTTTAGGGGCTAGCTGGACCTACAATGAGCAGTTCTTC
CTSSLGASWTYNEQFF
>TRBV6-2/TRBV6-3|NA|NA|TRBJ1-1
TGTGCCAGCATCACCGACTGGGTGAGCACTGAGGCTTTCTTT
CASITDWVSTEAFF
>TRBV11-2|TRBD1|NA|TRBJ2-1
TGTGCCAGCAGCACCTACAGGGGGCTAGGGCGCAATGAGCAGTTCTTC
CASSTYRGLGRNEQFF